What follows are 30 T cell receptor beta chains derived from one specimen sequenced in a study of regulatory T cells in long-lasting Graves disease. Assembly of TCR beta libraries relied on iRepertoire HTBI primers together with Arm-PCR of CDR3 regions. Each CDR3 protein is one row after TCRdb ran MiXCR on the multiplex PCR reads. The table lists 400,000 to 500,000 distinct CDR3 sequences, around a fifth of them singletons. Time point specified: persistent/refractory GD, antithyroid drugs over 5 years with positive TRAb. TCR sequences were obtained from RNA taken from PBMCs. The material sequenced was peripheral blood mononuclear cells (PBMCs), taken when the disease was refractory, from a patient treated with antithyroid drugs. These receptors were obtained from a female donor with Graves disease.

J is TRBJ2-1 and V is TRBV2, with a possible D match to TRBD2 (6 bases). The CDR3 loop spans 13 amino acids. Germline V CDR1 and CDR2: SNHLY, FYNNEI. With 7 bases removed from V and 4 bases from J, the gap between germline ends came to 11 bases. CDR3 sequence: CASNSGQYNEQFF. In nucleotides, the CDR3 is TGTGCCAGCAATAGCGGACAATACAATGAGCAGTTCTTC.

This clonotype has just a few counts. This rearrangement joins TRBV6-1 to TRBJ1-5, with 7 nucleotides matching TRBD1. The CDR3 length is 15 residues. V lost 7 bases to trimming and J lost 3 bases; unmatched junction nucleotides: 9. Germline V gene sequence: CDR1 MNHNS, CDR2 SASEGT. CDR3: CASIRETGYNQPQHF. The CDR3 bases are TGTGCCAGCATCAGGGAGACAGGGTACAATCAGCCCCAGCATTTT.

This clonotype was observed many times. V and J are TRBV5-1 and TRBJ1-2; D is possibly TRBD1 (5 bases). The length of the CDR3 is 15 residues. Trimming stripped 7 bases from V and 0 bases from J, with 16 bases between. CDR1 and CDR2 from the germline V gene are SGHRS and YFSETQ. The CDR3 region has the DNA TGCGCCAGCGGTGACGGGACCCACTCTAACTATGGCTACACCTTC. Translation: CASGDGTHSNYGYTF. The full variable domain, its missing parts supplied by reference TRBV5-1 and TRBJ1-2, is KAGVTQTPRYLIKTRGQQVTLSCSPISGHRSVSWYQQTPGQGLQFLFEYFSETQRNKGNFPGRFSGRQFSNSRSEMNVSTLELGDSALYLCASGDGTHSNYGYTFGSGTRLTVV.

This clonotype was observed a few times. The CDR3 loop is CASSFGAGRNEKLFF. In nucleotides, the CDR3 is TGTGCCAGTAGTTTTGGGGCCGGGCGGAATGAAAAACTGTTTTTT. This rearrangement joins TRBV19 to TRBJ1-4, with D perhaps matching TRBD1 (5 bases). Germline V CDR1 and CDR2: LNHDA, SQIVND (reference sequence). V lost 5 bases and J lost 5, with 15 bases in between. The CDR3 consists of 15 residues. The full variable domain, in which reference TRBV19 and TRBJ1-4 provide the parts outside the CDR3, is DGGITQSPKYLFRKEGQNVTLSCEQNLNHDAMYWYRQDPGQGLRLIYYSQIVNDFQKGDIAEGYSVSREKKESFPLTVTSAQKNPTAFYLCASSFGAGRNEKLFFGSGTQLSVL.

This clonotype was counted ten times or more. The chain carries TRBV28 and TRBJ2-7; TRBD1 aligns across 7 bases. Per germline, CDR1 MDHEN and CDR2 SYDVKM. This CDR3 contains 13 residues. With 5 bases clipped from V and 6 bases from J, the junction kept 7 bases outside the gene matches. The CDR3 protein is CASSPRQGGEQYF. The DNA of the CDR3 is TGTGCCAGCAGTCCCCGACAGGGCGGCGAGCAGTACTTC.

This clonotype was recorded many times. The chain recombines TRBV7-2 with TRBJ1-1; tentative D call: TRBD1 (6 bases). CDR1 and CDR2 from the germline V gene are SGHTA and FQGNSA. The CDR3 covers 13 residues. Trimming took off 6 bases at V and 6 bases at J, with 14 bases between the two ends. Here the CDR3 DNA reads TGTGCCAGCAGTTCTACAGGGAGCGCTGAAGCTTTCTTT. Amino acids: CASSSTGSAEAFF.

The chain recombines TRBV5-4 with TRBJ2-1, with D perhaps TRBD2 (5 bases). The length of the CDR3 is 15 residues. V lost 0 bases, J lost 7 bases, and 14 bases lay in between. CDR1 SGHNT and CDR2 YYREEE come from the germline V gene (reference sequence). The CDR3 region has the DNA TGTGCCAGCAGCTTGGGAGGGAGTGATTGGAATGAGCAGTTCTTC. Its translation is CASSLGGSDWNEQFF.

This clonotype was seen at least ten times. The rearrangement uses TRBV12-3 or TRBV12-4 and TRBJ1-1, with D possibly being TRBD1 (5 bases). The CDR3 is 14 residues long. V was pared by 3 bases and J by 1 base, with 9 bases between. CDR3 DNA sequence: TGTGCCAGCAGTTTCGACAGCTCGAACACTGAAGCTTTCTTT. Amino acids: CASSFDSSNTEAFF.

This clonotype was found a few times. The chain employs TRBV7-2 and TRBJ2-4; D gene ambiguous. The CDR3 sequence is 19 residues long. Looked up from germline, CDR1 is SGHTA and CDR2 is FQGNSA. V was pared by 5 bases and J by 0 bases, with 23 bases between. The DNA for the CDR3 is TGTGCCAGCAGCGGAATACAAGTTACGGCTACTCTAGCCAAAAACATTCAGTACTTC. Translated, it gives CASSGIQVTATLAKNIQYF.

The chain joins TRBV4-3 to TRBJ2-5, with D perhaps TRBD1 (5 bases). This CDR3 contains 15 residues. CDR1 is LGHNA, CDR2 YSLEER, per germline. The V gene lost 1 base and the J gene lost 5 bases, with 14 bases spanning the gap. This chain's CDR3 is CASSQARAGSETQYF. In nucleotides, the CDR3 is TGCGCCAGCAGCCAAGCCCGAGCAGGGTCGGAGACCCAGTACTTC.

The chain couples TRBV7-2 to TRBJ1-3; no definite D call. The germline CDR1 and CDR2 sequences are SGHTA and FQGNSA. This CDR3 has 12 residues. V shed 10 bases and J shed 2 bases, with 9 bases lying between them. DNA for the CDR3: TGTGCCACTACCGGACCTGGAAACACCATATATTTT. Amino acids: CATTGPGNTIYF.

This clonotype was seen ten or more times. CDR3: CASSIGFGQNYGYTF. The CDR3 DNA sequence: TGTGCCAGTAGTATCGGCTTTGGGCAGAACTATGGCTACACCTTC. This chain connects TRBV19 to TRBJ1-2; no definite D call. CDR1 and CDR2 from the germline V gene are LNHDA and SQIVND (reference sequence). The CDR3 has 15 residues. The V and J ends lost 3 bases and 2 bases respectively, with 13 bases between them.

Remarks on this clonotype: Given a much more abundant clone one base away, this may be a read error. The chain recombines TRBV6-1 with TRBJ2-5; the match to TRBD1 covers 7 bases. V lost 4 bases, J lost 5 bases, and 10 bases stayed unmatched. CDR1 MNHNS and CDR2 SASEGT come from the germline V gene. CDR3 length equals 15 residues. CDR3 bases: TGTGCCAGCAGTGTAGCGACAGGGCCCCGGGAGACCCAGTACTTC. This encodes CASSVATGPRETQYF.

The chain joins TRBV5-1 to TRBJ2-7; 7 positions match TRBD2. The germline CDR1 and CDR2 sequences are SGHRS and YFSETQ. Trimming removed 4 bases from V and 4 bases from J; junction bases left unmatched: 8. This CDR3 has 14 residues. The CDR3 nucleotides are TGCGCCAGCAGCATTAGCGGGCTTCCTTACGAGCAGTACTTC. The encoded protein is CASSISGLPYEQYF.

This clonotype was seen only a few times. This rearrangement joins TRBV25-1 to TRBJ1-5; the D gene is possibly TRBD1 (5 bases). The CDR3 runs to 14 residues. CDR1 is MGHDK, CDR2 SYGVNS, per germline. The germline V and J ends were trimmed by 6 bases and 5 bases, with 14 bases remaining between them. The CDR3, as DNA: TGTGCCAGCAGCCTCGGGACCACCCATCAGCCCCAGCATTTT. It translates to CASSLGTTHQPQHF. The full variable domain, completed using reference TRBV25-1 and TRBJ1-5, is EADIYQTPRYLVIGTGKKITLECSQTMGHDKMYWYQQDPGMELHLIHYSYGVNSTEKGDLSSESTVSRIRTEHFPLTLESARPSHTSQYLCASSLGTTHQPQHFGDGTRLSIL.

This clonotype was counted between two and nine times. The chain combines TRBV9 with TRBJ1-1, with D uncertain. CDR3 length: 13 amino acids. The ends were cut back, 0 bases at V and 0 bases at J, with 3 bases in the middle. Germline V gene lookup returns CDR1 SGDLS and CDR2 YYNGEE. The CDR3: CASSVELNTEAFF. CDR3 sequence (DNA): TGTGCCAGCAGCGTAGAGCTGAACACTGAAGCTTTCTTT.

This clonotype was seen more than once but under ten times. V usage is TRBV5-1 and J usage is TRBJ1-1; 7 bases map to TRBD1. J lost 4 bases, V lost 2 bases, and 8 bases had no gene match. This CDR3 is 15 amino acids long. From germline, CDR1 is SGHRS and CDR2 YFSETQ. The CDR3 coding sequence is TGCGCCAGCAGCTTTCGGCAGGGGGGGCCCACTGAAGCTTTCTTT. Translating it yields CASSFRQGGPTEAFF.

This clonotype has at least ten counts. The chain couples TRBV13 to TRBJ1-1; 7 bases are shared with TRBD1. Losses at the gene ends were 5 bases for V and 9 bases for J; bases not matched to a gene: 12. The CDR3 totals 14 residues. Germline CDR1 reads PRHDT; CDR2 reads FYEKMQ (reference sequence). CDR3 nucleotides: TGTGCCAGCAGCCCTCCAGGGGGGCAGGGTCAAGCTTTCTTT. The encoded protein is CASSPPGGQGQAFF.

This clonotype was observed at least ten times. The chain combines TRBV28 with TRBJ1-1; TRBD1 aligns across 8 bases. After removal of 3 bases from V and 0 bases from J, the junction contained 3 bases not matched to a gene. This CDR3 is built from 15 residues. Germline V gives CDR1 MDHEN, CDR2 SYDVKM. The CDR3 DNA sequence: TGTGCCAGCAGTTTCCCAGGGGGCATGAACACTGAAGCTTTCTTT. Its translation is CASSFPGGMNTEAFF.

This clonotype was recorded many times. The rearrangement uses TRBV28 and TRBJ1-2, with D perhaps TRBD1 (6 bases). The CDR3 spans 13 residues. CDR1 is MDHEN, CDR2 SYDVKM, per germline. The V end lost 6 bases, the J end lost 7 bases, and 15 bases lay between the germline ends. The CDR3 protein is CASSTGHLVGYTF. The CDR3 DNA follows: TGTGCCAGCAGCACGGGACATCTTGTTGGCTACACCTTC.

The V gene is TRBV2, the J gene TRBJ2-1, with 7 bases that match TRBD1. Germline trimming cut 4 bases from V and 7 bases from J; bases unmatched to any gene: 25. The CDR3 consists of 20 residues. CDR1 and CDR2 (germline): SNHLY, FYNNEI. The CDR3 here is CASSGLGTVPTLGATNEQFF. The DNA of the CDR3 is TGTGCCAGCAGTGGTCTAGGGACAGTCCCGACACTTGGGGCGACTAATGAGCAGTTCTTC.

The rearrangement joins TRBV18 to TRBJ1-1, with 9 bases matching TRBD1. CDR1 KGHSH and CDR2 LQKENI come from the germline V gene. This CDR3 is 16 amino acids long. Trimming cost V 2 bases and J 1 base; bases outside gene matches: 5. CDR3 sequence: CASSPGDRDKNTEAFF. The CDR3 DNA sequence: TGTGCCAGCTCACCAGGGGACAGGGACAAGAACACTGAAGCTTTCTTT.

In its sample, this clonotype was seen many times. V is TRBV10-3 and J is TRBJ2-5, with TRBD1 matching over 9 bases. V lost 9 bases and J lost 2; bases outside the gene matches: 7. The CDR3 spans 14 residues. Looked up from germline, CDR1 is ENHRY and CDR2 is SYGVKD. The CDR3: CAIRSGTGQETQYF. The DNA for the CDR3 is TGTGCCATACGATCCGGGACAGGGCAAGAGACCCAGTACTTC.

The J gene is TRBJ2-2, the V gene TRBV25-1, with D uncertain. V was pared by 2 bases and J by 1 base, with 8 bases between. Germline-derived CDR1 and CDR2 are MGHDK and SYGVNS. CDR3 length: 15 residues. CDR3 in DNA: TGTGCCAGCAGTGAAATATCAGTGAACACCGGGGAGCTGTTTTTT. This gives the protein CASSEISVNTGELFF.

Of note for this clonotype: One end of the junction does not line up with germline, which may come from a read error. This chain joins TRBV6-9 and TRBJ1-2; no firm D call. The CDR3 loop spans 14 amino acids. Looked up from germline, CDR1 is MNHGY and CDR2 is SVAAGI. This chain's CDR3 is CASSYSGGNYDYTF. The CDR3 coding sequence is TGTGCCAGCAGTTACTCAGGAGGGAACTATGACTACACCTTC.

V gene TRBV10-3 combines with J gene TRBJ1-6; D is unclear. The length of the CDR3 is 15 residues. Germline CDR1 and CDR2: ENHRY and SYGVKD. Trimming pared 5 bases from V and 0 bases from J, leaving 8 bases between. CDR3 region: CAISMGFSYNSPLHF. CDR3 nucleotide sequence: TGTGCCATCAGTATGGGGTTCTCCTATAATTCACCCCTCCACTTT.

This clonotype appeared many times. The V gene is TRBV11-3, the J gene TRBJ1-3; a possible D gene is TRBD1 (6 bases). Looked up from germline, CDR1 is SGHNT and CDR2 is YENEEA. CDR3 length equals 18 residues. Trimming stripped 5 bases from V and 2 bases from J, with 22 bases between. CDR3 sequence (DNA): TGTGCCAGCAGCCTGATCTCCGGACAGATCATTACTGGAAACACCATATATTTT. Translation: CASSLISGQIITGNTIYF.

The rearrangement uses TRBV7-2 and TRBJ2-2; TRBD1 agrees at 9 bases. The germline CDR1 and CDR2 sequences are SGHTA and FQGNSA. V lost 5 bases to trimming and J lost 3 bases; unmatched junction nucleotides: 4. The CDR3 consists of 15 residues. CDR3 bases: TGTGCCAGCAGCCCCGGGACAGGGTACACCGGGGAGCTGTTTTTT. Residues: CASSPGTGYTGELFF.

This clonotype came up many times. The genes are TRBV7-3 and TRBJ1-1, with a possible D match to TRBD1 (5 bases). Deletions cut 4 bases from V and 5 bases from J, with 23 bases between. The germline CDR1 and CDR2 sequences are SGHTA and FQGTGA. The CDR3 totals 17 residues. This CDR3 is CASSSIPMGVQGTEAFF. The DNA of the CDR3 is TGTGCCAGCAGCTCGATTCCTATGGGGGTTCAGGGTACTGAAGCTTTCTTT.

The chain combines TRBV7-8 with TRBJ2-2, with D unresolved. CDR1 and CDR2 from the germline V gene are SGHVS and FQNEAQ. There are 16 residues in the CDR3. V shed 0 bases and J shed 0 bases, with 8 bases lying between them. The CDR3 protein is CASSLAVSPNTGELFF. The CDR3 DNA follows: TGTGCCAGCAGCTTAGCCGTCTCCCCGAACACCGGGGAGCTGTTTTTT.